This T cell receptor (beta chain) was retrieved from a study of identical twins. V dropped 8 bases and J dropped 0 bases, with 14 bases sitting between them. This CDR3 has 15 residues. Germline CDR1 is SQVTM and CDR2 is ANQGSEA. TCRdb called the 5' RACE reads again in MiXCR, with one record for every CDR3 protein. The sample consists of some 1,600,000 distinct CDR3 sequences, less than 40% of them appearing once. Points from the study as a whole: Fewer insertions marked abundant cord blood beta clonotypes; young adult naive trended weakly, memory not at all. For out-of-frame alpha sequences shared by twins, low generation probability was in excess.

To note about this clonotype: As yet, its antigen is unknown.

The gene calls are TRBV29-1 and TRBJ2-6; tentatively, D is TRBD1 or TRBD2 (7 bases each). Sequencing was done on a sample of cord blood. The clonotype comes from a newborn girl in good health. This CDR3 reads CSIGGDSSGANVLTF. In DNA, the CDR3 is TGCAGCATTGGGGGGGACAGCTCTGGGGCCAACGTCCTGACTTTC.